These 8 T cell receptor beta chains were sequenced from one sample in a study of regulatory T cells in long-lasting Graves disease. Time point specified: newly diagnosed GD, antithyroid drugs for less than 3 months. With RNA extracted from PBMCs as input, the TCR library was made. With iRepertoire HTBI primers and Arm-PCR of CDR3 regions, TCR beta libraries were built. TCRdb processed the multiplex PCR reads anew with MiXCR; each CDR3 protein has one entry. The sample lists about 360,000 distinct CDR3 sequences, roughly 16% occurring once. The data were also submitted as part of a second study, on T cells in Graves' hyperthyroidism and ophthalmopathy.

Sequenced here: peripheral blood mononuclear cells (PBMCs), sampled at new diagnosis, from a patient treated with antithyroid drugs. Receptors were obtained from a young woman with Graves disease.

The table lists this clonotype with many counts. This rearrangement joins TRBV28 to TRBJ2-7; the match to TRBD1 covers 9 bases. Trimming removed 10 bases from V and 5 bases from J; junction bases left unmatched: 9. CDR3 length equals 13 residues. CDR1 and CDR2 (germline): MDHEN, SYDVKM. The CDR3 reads CAIPGQGVDEQYF. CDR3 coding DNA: TGTGCCATTCCGGGACAGGGAGTTGACGAGCAGTACTTC.

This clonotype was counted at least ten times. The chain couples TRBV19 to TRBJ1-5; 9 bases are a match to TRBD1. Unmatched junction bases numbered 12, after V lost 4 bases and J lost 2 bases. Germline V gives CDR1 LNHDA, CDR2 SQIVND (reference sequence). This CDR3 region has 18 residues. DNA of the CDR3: TGTGCCAGTAGTAAGTTGGGACAGGGATCCGGTGGCAATCAGCCCCAGCATTTT. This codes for CASSKLGQGSGGNQPQHF. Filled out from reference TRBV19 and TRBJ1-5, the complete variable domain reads DGGITQSPKYLFRKEGQNVTLSCEQNLNHDAMYWYRQDPGQGLRLIYYSQIVNDFQKGDIAEGYSVSREKKESFPLTVTSAQKNPTAFYLCASSKLGQGSGGNQPQHFGDGTRLSIL.

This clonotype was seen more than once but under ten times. CDR3 residues: CASSTKNTEAFF. For the CDR3, the DNA is TGTGCCAGCAGCACGAAGAACACTGAAGCTTTCTTT. The V call is TRBV5-6, the J call TRBJ1-1, with unresolved D. This CDR3 region has 12 residues. Trimming shortened V by 4 bases and J by 1 base, and 5 bases separated the two germline ends. The germline V gene has CDR1 SGHDT and CDR2 YYEEEE. The whole variable domain, filled in from reference TRBV5-6 and TRBJ1-1, reads DAGVTQSPTHLIKTRGQQVTLRCSPKSGHDTVSWYQQALGQGPQFIFQYYEEEERQRGNFPDRFSGHQFPNYSSELNVNALLLGDSALYLCASSTKNTEAFFGQGTRLTVV.

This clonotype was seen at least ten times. CDR3 DNA: TGTGCCAGCAGTACAACCCGGACTAGCGGGTTCGGGTTAACCTACGAGCAGTACTTC. It is translated as CASSTTRTSGFGLTYEQYF. The genes are TRBV28 and TRBJ2-7; TRBD2 agrees at 11 bases. Per the germline V gene, CDR1 is MDHEN and CDR2 is SYDVKM. The V and J ends lost 5 bases and 2 bases, in that order; junction bases with no gene match: 17. CDR3 length equals 19 residues.

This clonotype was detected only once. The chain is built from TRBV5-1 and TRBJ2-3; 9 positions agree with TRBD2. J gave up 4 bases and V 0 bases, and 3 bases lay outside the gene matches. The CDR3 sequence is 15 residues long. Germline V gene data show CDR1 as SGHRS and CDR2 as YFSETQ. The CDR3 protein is CASSLGGRGSDTQYF. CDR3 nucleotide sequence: TGCGCCAGCAGCTTGGGCGGGAGGGGCTCAGATACGCAGTATTTT.

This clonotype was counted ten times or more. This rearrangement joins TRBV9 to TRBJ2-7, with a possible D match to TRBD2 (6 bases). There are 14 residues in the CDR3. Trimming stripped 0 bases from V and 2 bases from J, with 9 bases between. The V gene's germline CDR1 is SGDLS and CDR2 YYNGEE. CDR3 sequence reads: CASSVGVAAYEQYF. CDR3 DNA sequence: TGTGCCAGCAGCGTAGGAGTAGCGGCCTACGAGCAGTACTTC.

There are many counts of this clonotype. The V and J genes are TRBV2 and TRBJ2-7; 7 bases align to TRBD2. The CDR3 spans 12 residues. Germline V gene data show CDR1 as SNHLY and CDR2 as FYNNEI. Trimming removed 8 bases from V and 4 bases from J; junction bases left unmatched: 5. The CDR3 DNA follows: TGTGCCAGCGCAACCGGGGGGTACGAGCAGTACTTC. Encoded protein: CASATGGYEQYF.

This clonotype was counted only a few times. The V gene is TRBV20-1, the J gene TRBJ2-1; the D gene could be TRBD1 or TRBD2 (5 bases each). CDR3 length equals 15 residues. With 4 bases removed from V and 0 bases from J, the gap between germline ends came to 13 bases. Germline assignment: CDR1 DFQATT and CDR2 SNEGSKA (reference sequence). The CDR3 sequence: CSAKGPSLSYNEQFF. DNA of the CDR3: TGCAGTGCTAAGGGACCGAGTCTCTCCTACAATGAGCAGTTCTTC.